This T cell receptor beta chain came from a study of regulatory T cells in long-lasting Graves disease. Overall study results and limits: New patients shared some 890 public clonotypes, fewer than the approximately 2,500 shared by persistent patients.

This clonotype was counted a few times. Its antigen is unidentified. As to time point: persistent/refractory GD, antithyroid drugs over 5 years with positive TRAb. From RNA extracted from PBMCs, the TCR library was made. Sequencing libraries for TCR beta were prepared with iRepertoire HTBI primers and Arm-PCR of CDR3 regions. TCRdb re-analysed the multiplex PCR reads in MiXCR, keeping a single row per CDR3 protein. The data contain approximately 690,000 distinct CDR3 sequences, about 32% of them singletons. There are 13 residues in the CDR3. V was cut by 8 bases and J by 1 base, with 11 bases left in between.

The chain recombines TRBV12-3 or TRBV12-4 with TRBJ2-5; tentative D call: TRBD1 (5 bases). This sequence was found in a female donor with Graves disease. Source: peripheral blood mononuclear cells (PBMCs), taken when the disease was refractory, from a patient treated with antithyroid drugs. The CDR3 region is CASVGRAQETQYF. The CDR3 coding sequence is TGTGCCAGCGTAGGCAGGGCCCAAGAGACCCAGTACTTC.